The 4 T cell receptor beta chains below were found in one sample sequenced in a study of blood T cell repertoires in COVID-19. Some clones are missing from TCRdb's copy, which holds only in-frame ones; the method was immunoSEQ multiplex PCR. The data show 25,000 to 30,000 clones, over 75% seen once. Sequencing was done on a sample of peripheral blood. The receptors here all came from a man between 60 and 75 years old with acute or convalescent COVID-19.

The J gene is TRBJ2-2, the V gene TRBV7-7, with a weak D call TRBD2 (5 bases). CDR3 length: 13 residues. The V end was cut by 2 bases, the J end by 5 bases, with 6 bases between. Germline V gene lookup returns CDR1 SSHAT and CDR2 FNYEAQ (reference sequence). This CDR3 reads CASSLSGTGELFF. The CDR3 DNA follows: TGTGCCAGCAGCTTATCGGGGACCGGGGAGCTGTTTTTT.

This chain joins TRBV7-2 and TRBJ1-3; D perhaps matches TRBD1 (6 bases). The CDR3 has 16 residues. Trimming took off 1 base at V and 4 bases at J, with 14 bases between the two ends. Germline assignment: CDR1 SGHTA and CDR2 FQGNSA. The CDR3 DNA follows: TGTGCCAGCAGCTTAGAGGTCAGGGGAATGGGAAACACCATATATTTT. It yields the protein CASSLEVRGMGNTIYF.

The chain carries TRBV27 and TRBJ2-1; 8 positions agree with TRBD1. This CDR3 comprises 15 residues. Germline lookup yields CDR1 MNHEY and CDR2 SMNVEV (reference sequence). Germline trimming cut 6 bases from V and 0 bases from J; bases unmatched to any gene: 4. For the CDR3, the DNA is TGTGCCAGCAGGGTCACAGGGGGCTCCTACAATGAGCAGTTCTTC. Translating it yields CASRVTGGSYNEQFF.

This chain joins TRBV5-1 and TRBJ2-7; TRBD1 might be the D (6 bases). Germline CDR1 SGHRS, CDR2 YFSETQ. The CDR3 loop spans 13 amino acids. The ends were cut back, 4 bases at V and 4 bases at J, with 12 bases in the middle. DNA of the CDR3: TGCGCCAGCAGCCTGACAGGTCAATACGAGCAGTACTTC. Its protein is CASSLTGQYEQYF.